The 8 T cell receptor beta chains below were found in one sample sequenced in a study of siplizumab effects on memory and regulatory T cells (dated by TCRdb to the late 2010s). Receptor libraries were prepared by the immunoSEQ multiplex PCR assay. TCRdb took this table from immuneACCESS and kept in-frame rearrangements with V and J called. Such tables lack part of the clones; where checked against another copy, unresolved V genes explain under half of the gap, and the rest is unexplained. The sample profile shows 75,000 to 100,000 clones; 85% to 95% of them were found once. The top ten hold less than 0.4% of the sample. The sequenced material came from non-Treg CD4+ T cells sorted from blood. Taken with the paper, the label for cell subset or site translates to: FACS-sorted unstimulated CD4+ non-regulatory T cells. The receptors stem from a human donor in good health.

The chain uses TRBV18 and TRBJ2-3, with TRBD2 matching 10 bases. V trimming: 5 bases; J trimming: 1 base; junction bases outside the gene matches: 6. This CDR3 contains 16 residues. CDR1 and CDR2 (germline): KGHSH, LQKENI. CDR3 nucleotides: TGTGCCAGCTCAGCCTCTCTAGCGGGGGGCACAGATACGCAGTATTTT. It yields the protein CASSASLAGGTDTQYF.

CDR3 residues: CASSSGPNTSSYNSPLHF. The CDR3 region has the DNA TGTGCCAGCAGCTCGGGACCCAATACGAGCTCCTATAATTCACCCCTCCACTTT. This sequence joins TRBV9 and TRBJ1-6; a weak D match, TRBD1 (5 bases). Germline V gene lookup returns CDR1 SGDLS and CDR2 YYNGEE. V was pared by 4 bases and J by 0 bases, with 17 bases between. The CDR3 has 18 amino acids.

This CDR3 is CASSTGGTYYNEQFF. The DNA of the CDR3 is TGTGCCAGCAGCACCGGGGGGACCTACTACAATGAGCAGTTCTTC. The chain employs TRBV9 and TRBJ2-1; 7 nucleotides line up with TRBD2. There are 15 residues in the CDR3. CDR1 SGDLS and CDR2 YYNGEE come from the germline V gene. J was trimmed by 3 bases and V by 4 bases; bases with no gene match: 7.

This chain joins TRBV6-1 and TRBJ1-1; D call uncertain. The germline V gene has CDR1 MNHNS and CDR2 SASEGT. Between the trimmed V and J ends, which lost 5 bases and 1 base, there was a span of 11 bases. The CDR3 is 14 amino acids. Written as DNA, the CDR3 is TGTGCCAGCAGTCAAAGTATATCGAACACTGAAGCTTTCTTT. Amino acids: CASSQSISNTEAFF.

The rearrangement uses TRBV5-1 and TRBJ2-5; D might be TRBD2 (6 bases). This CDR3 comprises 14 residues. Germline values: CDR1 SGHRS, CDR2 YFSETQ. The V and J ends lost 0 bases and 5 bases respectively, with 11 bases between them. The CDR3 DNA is TGCGCCAGCAGCTTGGCCGCGGGGAGGGAGACCCAGTACTTC. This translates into CASSLAAGRETQYF.

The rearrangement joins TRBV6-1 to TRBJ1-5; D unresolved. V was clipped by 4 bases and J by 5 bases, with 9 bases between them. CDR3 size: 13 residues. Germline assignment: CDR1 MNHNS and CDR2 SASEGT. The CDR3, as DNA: TGTGCCAGCAGTGGTTACAAGGATCAGCCCCAGCATTTT. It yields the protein CASSGYKDQPQHF.

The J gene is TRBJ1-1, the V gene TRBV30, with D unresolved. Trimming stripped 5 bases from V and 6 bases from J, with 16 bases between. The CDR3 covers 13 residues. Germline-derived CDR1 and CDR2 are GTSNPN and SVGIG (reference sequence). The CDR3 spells CAWARGLRAEAFF. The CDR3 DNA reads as TGTGCCTGGGCACGCGGGTTGAGGGCTGAAGCTTTCTTT. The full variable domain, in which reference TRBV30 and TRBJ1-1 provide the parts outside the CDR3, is SQTIHQWPATLVQPVGSPLSLECTVEGTSNPNLYWYRQAAGRGLQLLFYSVGIGQISSEVPQNLSASRPQDRQFILSSKKLLLSDSGFYLCAWARGLRAEAFFGQGTRLTVV.

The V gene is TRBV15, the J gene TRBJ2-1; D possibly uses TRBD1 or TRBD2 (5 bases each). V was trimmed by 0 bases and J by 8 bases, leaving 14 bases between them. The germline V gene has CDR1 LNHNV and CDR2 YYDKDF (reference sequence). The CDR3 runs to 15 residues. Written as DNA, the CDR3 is TGTGCCACCAGCAGAGATCCCCCGGGACGGTATGAGCAGTTCTTC. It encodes CATSRDPPGRYEQFF.